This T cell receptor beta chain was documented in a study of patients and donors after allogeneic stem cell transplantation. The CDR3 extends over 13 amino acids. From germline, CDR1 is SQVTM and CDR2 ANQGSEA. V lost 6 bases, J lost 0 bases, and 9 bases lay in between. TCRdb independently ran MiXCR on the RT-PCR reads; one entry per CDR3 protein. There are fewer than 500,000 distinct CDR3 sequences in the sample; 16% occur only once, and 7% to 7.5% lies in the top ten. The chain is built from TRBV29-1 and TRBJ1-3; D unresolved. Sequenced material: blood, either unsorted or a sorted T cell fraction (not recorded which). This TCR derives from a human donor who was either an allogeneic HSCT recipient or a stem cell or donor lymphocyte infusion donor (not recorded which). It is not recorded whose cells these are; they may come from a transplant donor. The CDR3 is CSVRVSSGNTIYF. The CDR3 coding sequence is TGCAGCGTAAGAGTCTCCTCTGGAAACACCATATATTTT.